This T cell receptor beta chain is drawn from a study of blood T cells in healthy people across ages. The use of a sample-barcoded 5' primer and a J-beta primer mix characterized a second PCR of roughly 6 to 11 cycles. One entry per CDR3 protein results from TCRdb running MiXCR on the 5' RACE reads. Of about 630,000 distinct CDR3 sequences listed, over 20% are singletons. This clonotype has just a few counts. Its cognate antigen is unknown. The V end was cut by 6 bases, the J end by 0 bases, with 12 bases between. Per germline, CDR1 DFQATT and CDR2 SNEGSKA (reference sequence). The CDR3 has 14 residues. Each donor's blood draw was roughly 10 milliliters of peripheral blood. The study, taken as a whole, reports: No conclusive comparison of naive versus antigen-experienced cells was possible with unsorted PBMCs.

This TCR was sampled from a man in his sixties or seventies in good health. The genes are TRBV20-1 and TRBJ1-5, with a possible D match to TRBD1 (6 bases). The sequenced material came from blood. CDR3 region: CSAVQGNSNQPQHF. The DNA of the CDR3 is TGCAGTGCCGTACAGGGTAATAGCAATCAGCCCCAGCATTTT.